The clone carrying this T cell receptor (beta chain) was counted once. Antigen unknown. Naive CD4 T cells, CD45RO-negative and CD62L-positive, were flow-sorted from PBMCs. This record belongs to a study of human versus mouse CDR3 diversity and MHC coevolution. Across the study: Reportedly, immunoSEQ detects one in 200,000 T cells with minimized PCR bias.

Broader study findings: Roughly 1.5 million TCR beta clonotypes were estimated for humans, the largest repertoire. Compared with mice, human CDR3s carried more deletions and insertions on average.

This CDR3 is built from 15 residues. CDR1 and CDR2 from the germline V gene are ENHRY and SYGVKD. After removal of 6 bases from V and 1 base from J, the junction contained 4 bases not matched to a gene. TCRdb keeps only in-frame clones here, not all; method: immunoSEQ multiplex PCR. The data contain tens of thousands of clones, about nine tenths of them singletons. The source of this sequence is a person aged 25 to 69 in good health. Specimen: naive CD4+ T cells from blood. Subset here: CD45RO-negative CD62L-positive naive CD4 T cells. V is TRBV10-3 and J is TRBJ2-5; 11 positions agree with TRBD1. The CDR3 DNA sequence: TGTGCCATCAGGGGGACAGGGGGTGGCCAAGAGACCCAGTACTTC. This translates into CAIRGTGGGQETQYF.